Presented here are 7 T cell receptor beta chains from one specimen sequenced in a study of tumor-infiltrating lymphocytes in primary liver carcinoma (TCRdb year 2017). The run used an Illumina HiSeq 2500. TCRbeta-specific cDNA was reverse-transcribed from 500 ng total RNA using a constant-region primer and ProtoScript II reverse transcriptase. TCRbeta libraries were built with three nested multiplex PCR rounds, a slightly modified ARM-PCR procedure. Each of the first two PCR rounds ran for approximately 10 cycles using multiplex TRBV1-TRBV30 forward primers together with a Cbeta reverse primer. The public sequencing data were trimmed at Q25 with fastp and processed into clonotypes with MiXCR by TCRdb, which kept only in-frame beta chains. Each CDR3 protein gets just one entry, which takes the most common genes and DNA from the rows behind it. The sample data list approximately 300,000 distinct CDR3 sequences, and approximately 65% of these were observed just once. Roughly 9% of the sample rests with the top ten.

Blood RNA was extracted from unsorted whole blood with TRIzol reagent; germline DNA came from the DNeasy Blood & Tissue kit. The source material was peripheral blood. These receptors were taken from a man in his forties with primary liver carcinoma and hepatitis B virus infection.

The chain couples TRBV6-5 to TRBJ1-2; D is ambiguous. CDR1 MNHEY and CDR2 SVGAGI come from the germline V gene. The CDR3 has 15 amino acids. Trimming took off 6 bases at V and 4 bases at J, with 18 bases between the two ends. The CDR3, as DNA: TGTGCCAGCAGCACGGGGTCGGGGTTAGTCTATGGCTACACCTTC. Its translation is CASSTGSGLVYGYTF.

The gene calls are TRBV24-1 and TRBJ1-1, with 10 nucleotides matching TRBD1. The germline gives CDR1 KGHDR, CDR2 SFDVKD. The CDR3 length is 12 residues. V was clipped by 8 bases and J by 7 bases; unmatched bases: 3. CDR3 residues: CATTGDRGEAFF. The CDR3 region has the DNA TGTGCCACCACTGGGGACAGGGGTGAAGCTTTCTTT.

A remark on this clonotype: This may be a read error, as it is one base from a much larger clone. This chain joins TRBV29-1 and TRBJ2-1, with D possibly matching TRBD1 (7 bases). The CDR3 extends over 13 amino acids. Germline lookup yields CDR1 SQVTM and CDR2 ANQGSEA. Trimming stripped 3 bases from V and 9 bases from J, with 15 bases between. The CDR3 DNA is TGCAGCGTTGAGCCTCCGGGGGACAGTGAGCAGTTCTTC. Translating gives CSVEPPGDSEQFF.

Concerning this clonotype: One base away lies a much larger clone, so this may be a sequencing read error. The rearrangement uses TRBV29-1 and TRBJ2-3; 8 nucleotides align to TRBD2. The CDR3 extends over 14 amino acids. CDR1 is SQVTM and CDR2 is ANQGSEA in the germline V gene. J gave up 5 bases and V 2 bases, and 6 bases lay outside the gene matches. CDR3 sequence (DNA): TGCAGCGTTGAACCAGGGGCGGGGGGAGATACGCAGTATTTT. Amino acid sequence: CSVEPGAGGDTQYF.

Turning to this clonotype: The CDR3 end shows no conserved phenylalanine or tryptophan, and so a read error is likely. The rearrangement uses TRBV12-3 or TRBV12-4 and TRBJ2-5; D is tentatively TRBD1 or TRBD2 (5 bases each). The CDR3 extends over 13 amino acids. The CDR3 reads CASSRDRDGIQYV. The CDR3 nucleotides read TGCGCCAGCAGTAGGGACCGCGACGGGATCCAGTACGTC.

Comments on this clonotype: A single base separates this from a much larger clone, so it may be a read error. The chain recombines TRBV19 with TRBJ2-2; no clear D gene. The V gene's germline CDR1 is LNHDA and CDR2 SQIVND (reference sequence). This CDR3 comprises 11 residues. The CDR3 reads CASNIFGELFF. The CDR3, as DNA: TGTGCCAGTAATATATTTGGGGAGCTGTTTTTT.

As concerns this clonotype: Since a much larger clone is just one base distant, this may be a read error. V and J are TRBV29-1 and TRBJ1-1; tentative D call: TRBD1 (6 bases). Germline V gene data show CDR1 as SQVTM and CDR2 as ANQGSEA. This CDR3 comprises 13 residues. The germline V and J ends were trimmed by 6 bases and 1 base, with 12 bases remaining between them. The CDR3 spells CSVQDRRNTEAFF. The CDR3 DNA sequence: TGCAGCGTCCAGGACAGAAGGAACACTGAAGCTTTCTTT.